The following is a T cell receptor (beta chain) sequence with its context. What it binds is not known. CDR1 is MGHRA, CDR2 YSYEKL, per germline. The junction had 14 bases not matched to a gene; V was cut back by 0 bases and J by 4 bases. The CDR3 is 19 residues long. This entry is derived from a study of STAT3 mutations in large granular lymphocyte leukemia. Study-level findings and limits: Every T-LGLL patient had at least one immunodominant TCRbeta clonotype. Persisting codominant clonotypes may have hidden a small pathogenic clone. No sample exists from the first appearance of each clone.

Average productive template count per sample was about 44,000. Assay: immunoSEQ multiplex PCR; the TCRdb copy retains only in-frame clones and omits some. The sample has some 9,100 clones; around 90% are singletons. The sample consisted of peripheral blood mononuclear cells. The sequence came from a man aged 55 to 70 with T-cell large granular lymphocyte leukemia. Some clones in this sample may be carry-over from other donors' samples. The chain combines TRBV4-1 with TRBJ2-1; TRBD1 matches 8 bases. The chain's CDR3 is CASSQDLAGGAGRYNEQFF. CDR3 nucleotides: TGCGCCAGCAGCCAAGATTTGGCAGGGGGCGCGGGGAGATACAATGAGCAGTTCTTC.